A single sample is the source of the 30 T cell receptor beta chains below, sequenced in a study of shared clonotypes between healthy human individuals. Here immunoSEQ multiplex PCR was the method, and the copy in TCRdb shows in-frame clones only, minus some. The sample has approximately 1.5 million clones, approximately 98.5% seen once. The material sequenced was naive CD4+ T cells sorted from blood. Specified subset: CD45RA+ positively selected. These receptor sequences come from a man aged 30 to 39 in good health.

The gene calls are TRBV5-1 and TRBJ2-7; 12 nucleotides align to TRBD1. The CDR3 loop spans 15 amino acids. V shed 0 bases and J 5 bases; nucleotides not matched to a gene: 3. Per the germline V gene, CDR1 is SGHRS and CDR2 is YFSETQ. The CDR3 nucleotides are TGCGCCAGCAGCTTGGGGGACAGGGGGCCGAACGAGCAGTACTTC. It translates to CASSLGDRGPNEQYF. The full variable domain, completed using reference TRBV5-1 and TRBJ2-7, is KAGVTQTPRYLIKTRGQQVTLSCSPISGHRSVSWYQQTPGQGLQFLFEYFSETQRNKGNFPGRFSGRQFSNSRSEMNVSTLELGDSALYLCASSLGDRGPNEQYFGPGTRLTVT.

The V gene is TRBV7-9, the J gene TRBJ2-2, with D uncertain. Germline CDR1 and CDR2: SEHNR and FQNEAQ (reference sequence). This CDR3 is built from 13 residues. V lost 7 bases, J lost 6 bases, and 12 bases lay in between. Written as DNA, the CDR3 is TGTGCCAGCACTTCAACCGAGGCCGGGGAGCTGTTTTTT. The encoded protein is CASTSTEAGELFF.

Worth noting for this clone: Additional DNA sequences in this sample encode the identical CDR3. The V gene is TRBV25-1, the J gene TRBJ2-7; D perhaps matches TRBD2 (5 bases). Trimming pared 2 bases from V and 1 base from J, leaving 9 bases between. The CDR3 is 14 residues long. In germline, CDR1 is MGHDK, CDR2 SYGVNS. The CDR3 nucleotides read TGTGCCAGCAGTGAAAGCGGCAGTTCCTACGAGCAGTACTTC. Its protein is CASSESGSSYEQYF.

The rearrangement uses TRBV7-2 and TRBJ2-7, with D unresolved. V was cut by 5 bases and J by 1 base, with 18 bases left in between. The CDR3 extends over 16 amino acids. The V gene's germline CDR1 is SGHTA and CDR2 FQGNSA. The CDR3 loop reads CASSLESSASSYEQYF. As DNA, the CDR3 is TGTGCCAGCAGCCTTGAATCTTCCGCATCATCCTACGAGCAGTACTTC.

For this clone: Other DNA sequences of this sample code for an identical CDR3. The chain recombines TRBV5-1 with TRBJ2-2; TRBD1 matches at 7 bases. J lost 4 bases, V lost 4 bases, and 7 bases had no gene match. Germline assignment: CDR1 SGHRS and CDR2 YFSETQ. The CDR3 sequence is 15 residues long. CDR3 in amino acids: CASSPDRVGTGELFF. Here the CDR3 DNA reads TGCGCCAGCAGCCCCGACAGGGTGGGCACCGGGGAGCTGTTTTTT. The entire variable domain, with the rest obtained from reference TRBV5-1 and TRBJ2-2, is as follows: KAGVTQTPRYLIKTRGQQVTLSCSPISGHRSVSWYQQTPGQGLQFLFEYFSETQRNKGNFPGRFSGRQFSNSRSEMNVSTLELGDSALYLCASSPDRVGTGELFFGEGSRLTVL.

The J gene is TRBJ2-7, the V gene TRBV10-3; 13 nucleotides agree with TRBD2. In germline, CDR1 is ENHRY, CDR2 SYGVKD. There are 15 residues in the CDR3. V shed 1 base, J shed 4 bases, and the junction held 1 base outside the gene matches. CDR3 region: CAISEWTSGSYEQYF. Here the CDR3 DNA reads TGTGCCATCAGTGAGTGGACTAGCGGGAGTTACGAGCAGTACTTC.

The chain recombines TRBV19 with TRBJ2-7; the match to TRBD1 covers 7 bases. This CDR3 has 15 residues. The junction had 5 bases not matched to a gene; V was cut back by 0 bases and J by 3 bases. Germline lookup yields CDR1 LNHDA and CDR2 SQIVND (reference sequence). CDR3 DNA sequence: TGTGCCAGTAGTATAGAAGGGACAGTCCTCTACGAGCAGTACTTC. Translating gives CASSIEGTVLYEQYF.

The V call is TRBV6-4, the J call TRBJ2-3; TRBD2 matches 14 bases. Germline V gives CDR1 MRHNA, CDR2 SNTAGT. This CDR3 has 15 amino acids. V shed 6 bases and J 4 bases; nucleotides not matched to a gene: 3. The CDR3 DNA follows: TGTGCCAGCAGATTGACTAGCGGGAGGGCAGATACGCAGTATTTT. As protein: CASRLTSGRADTQYF.

The chain uses TRBV7-9 and TRBJ2-2, with D possibly matching TRBD2 (6 bases). The CDR3 spans 18 residues. CDR1 is SEHNR and CDR2 is FQNEAQ in the germline V gene (reference sequence). V was shortened by 8 bases and J by 4 bases, with 26 bases between the two germline ends. CDR3 protein: CASDSPSVSHGGTGELFF. The CDR3 coding sequence is TGTGCCAGCGACAGTCCTAGCGTCTCCCATGGAGGCACCGGGGAGCTGTTTTTT.

V and J are TRBV7-9 and TRBJ2-2; D not resolved. CDR1 and CDR2 from the germline V gene are SEHNR and FQNEAQ (reference sequence). V was shortened by 3 bases and J by 6 bases, with 5 bases between the two germline ends. The CDR3 is 12 residues long. CDR3 loop: CASSLEPGELFF. The DNA of the CDR3 is TGTGCCAGCAGCTTGGAGCCCGGGGAGCTGTTTTTT.

The chain links TRBV5-1 to TRBJ2-2; TRBD2 matches 12 bases. The ends lost 0 bases at V and 5 bases at J; junction bases unmatched: 2. CDR1 SGHRS and CDR2 YFSETQ come from the germline V gene. The length of the CDR3 is 16 residues. CDR3 in DNA: TGCGCCAGCAGCTTGGGCGGACTAGCGGGAACCGGGGAGCTGTTTTTT. Its protein product is CASSLGGLAGTGELFF.

This clone was found once. V and J are TRBV18 and TRBJ2-5, with 7 bases fitting TRBD2. The length of the CDR3 is 15 residues. Looked up from germline, CDR1 is KGHSH and CDR2 is LQKENI. With V trimmed by 3 bases and J by 3 bases, 7 bases remained unmatched. The CDR3 nucleotides are TGTGCCAGCTCACCCTTCTCCGGGGGGAAAGAGACCCAGTACTTC. Protein: CASSPFSGGKETQYF.

The V and J genes are TRBV7-2 and TRBJ2-5; 10 bases are a match to TRBD1. Trimming removed 1 base from V and 7 bases from J; junction bases left unmatched: 6. Germline CDR1 is SGHTA and CDR2 is FQGNSA. The CDR3 is made up of 15 amino acids. The CDR3 sequence is CASSLGRTGGVTQYF. CDR3 DNA: TGTGCCAGCAGCTTAGGCCGGACAGGGGGGGTGACCCAGTACTTC.

The chain employs TRBV15 and TRBJ1-2; unclear D gene. Trimming removed 4 bases at V and 4 bases at J, with 13 bases between. This CDR3 comprises 14 residues. The germline CDR1 and CDR2 sequences are LNHNV and YYDKDF (reference sequence). This CDR3 reads CATSTRGQTYGYTF. For the CDR3, the DNA is TGTGCCACCAGCACCCGAGGGCAGACCTATGGCTACACCTTC.

The CDR3 DNA reads as TGTGCTAGTGGTTCGACAGGCGCTAGCACAGATACGCAGTATTTT. As protein: CASGSTGASTDTQYF. The rearrangement links TRBV12-5 to TRBJ2-3; perhaps TRBD1 as D (6 bases). This CDR3 has 15 residues. Deletions cut 4 bases from V and 0 bases from J, with 11 bases between. CDR1 and CDR2 (germline): LGHNT, FRNRAP.

V is TRBV7-9 and J is TRBJ2-7, with a weak D call TRBD2 (5 bases). V gave up 8 bases and J gave up 0 bases, with 8 bases separating them. The CDR3 sequence is 12 residues long. Germline V lookup: CDR1 SEHNR, CDR2 FQNEAQ (reference sequence). The CDR3 here is CASRGDSYEQYF. The CDR3 DNA sequence: TGTGCCAGCCGGGGAGACTCCTACGAGCAGTACTTC.

The V gene is TRBV19, the J gene TRBJ2-7; D may be TRBD1 (7 bases). Germline V gene sequence: CDR1 LNHDA, CDR2 SQIVND (reference sequence). CDR3 size: 15 residues. V was clipped by 6 bases and J by 5 bases, with 20 bases between them. The DNA for the CDR3 is TGTGCCAGTAGCCGTGCGGGACAGAGGATCCACGAGCAGTACTTC. Encoded protein: CASSRAGQRIHEQYF.

The J gene is TRBJ2-1, the V gene TRBV7-9; D might be TRBD2 (5 bases). The CDR3 is 14 amino acids. The germline gives CDR1 SEHNR, CDR2 FQNEAQ (reference sequence). V was pared by 2 bases and J by 5 bases, with 10 bases between. The CDR3 DNA is TGTGCCAGCAGCTTAATGCTAGCCCACAATGAGCAGTTCTTC. The encoded protein is CASSLMLAHNEQFF.

Of note for this clone: Additional DNA sequences in this sample encode the identical CDR3. The chain combines TRBV15 with TRBJ2-5; D unresolved. Trimming pared 1 base from V and 5 bases from J, leaving 5 bases between. The germline CDR1 and CDR2 sequences are LNHNV and YYDKDF (reference sequence). The CDR3 contains 12 residues. The CDR3 DNA sequence: TGTGCCACCAGCAGAGGCCTGGAGACCCAGTACTTC. Translating it yields CATSRGLETQYF.

The V and J genes are TRBV7-2 and TRBJ2-6; D is unclear. The V gene's germline CDR1 is SGHTA and CDR2 FQGNSA. CDR3 length equals 17 residues. V lost 0 bases and J 0 bases, leaving 9 bases between the germline ends. CDR3 amino acids: CASSLASLLSGANVLTF. The CDR3, as DNA: TGTGCCAGCAGCTTAGCATCGCTGCTCTCTGGGGCCAACGTCCTGACTTTC.

The chain combines TRBV30 with TRBJ1-2, with TRBD1 matching over 8 bases. CDR1 is GTSNPN and CDR2 is SVGIG in the germline V gene (reference sequence). Germline trimming cut 5 bases from V and 4 bases from J; bases unmatched to any gene: 9. The CDR3 loop spans 14 amino acids. CDR3 bases: TGTGCCTGGGAGTTCAGGGGGCTGAGCTATGGCTACACCTTC. Protein: CAWEFRGLSYGYTF.

The chain joins TRBV2 to TRBJ1-3; 7 bases line up with TRBD1. Germline trimming cut 6 bases from V and 2 bases from J; bases unmatched to any gene: 4. The germline gives CDR1 SNHLY, CDR2 FYNNEI. CDR3 length: 14 residues. The CDR3 DNA follows: TGTGCCAGCAGCCGCGACAGGGCTGGAAACACCATATATTTT. Residues: CASSRDRAGNTIYF. The full variable domain, in which reference TRBV2 and TRBJ1-3 provide the parts outside the CDR3, is EPEVTQTPSHQVTQMGQEVILRCVPISNHLYFYWYRQILGQKVEFLVSFYNNEISEKSEIFDDQFSVERPDGSNFTLKIRSTKLEDSAMYFCASSRDRAGNTIYFGEGSWLTVV.

The gene calls are TRBV5-4 and TRBJ2-2, with TRBD2 as a possible D gene (5 bases). Germline CDR1 is SGHNT and CDR2 is YYREEE (reference sequence). Trimming took 7 bases from V and 7 from J, leaving 14 bases between them. The CDR3 is 13 residues long. The CDR3 nucleotides are TGTGCCAGCGGACGGGGTTTCAGCGGGGAGCTGTTTTTT. Translating gives CASGRGFSGELFF.

This sequence joins TRBV14 and TRBJ2-7; 8 nucleotides match TRBD1. V trimming: 4 bases; J trimming: 1 base; junction bases outside the gene matches: 9. The CDR3 sequence is 16 residues long. Germline-derived CDR1 and CDR2 are SGHDN and FVKESK. CDR3 nucleotide sequence: TGTGCCAGCAGCCTAAGTGAGACAGGGGAATCCTACGAGCAGTACTTC. This codes for CASSLSETGESYEQYF.

The CDR3 reads CASSFEGGSEQYF. CDR3 bases: TGCGCCAGCAGCTTTGAGGGAGGGAGTGAGCAGTACTTC. This sequence joins TRBV5-1 and TRBJ2-7, with TRBD2 matching 7 bases. Germline V gene sequence: CDR1 SGHRS, CDR2 YFSETQ. This CDR3 region has 13 residues. V trimming: 2 bases; J trimming: 7 bases; junction bases outside the gene matches: 6.

The chain is built from TRBV18 and TRBJ2-1; D may be TRBD1 (6 bases). Trimming left V 0 bases short and J 4 bases short, with 16 bases between. Germline values: CDR1 KGHSH, CDR2 LQKENI. This CDR3 has 17 residues. CDR3 residues: CASSPPRRQADYNEQFF. CDR3 nucleotide sequence: TGTGCCAGCTCACCACCCAGAAGACAGGCCGATTACAATGAGCAGTTCTTC. The full variable domain, rest sourced from reference TRBV18 and TRBJ2-1, is NAGVMQNPRHLVRRRGQEARLRCSPMKGHSHVYWYRQLPEEGLKFMVYLQKENIIDESGMPKERFSAEFPKEGPSILRIQQVVRGDSAAYFCASSPPRRQADYNEQFFGPGTRLTVL.

The rearrangement joins TRBV5-1 to TRBJ2-7; TRBD2 agrees at 16 bases. CDR3 length: 17 residues. J gave up 1 base and V 4 bases, and 5 bases lay outside the gene matches. CDR1 and CDR2 (germline): SGHRS, YFSETQ. The CDR3: CASSTGLAGGISYEQYF. The CDR3 bases are TGCGCCAGCAGCACGGGACTAGCGGGAGGGATTTCCTACGAGCAGTACTTC.

The rearrangement links TRBV5-1 to TRBJ1-3; D is uncertain. The CDR3 totals 16 residues. Germline V gene sequence: CDR1 SGHRS, CDR2 YFSETQ. V was shortened by 4 bases and J by 2 bases, with 16 bases between the two germline ends. In nucleotides, the CDR3 is TGCGCCAGCAGCATACGGGCCGGCGGTCCTGGAAACACCATATATTTT. It encodes CASSIRAGGPGNTIYF.

The chain has TRBV28 and TRBJ2-3; the D is unclear. This CDR3 comprises 14 residues. Germline values: CDR1 MDHEN, CDR2 SYDVKM. V was clipped by 5 bases and J by 0 bases, with 9 bases between them. Here the CDR3 DNA reads TGTGCCAGCAGTGGCTTGCGGAGCACAGATACGCAGTATTTT. It translates to CASSGLRSTDTQYF.

The V and J genes are TRBV15 and TRBJ1-4; TRBD1 matches 9 bases. J lost 5 bases, V lost 1 base, and 5 bases had no gene match. Germline V gives CDR1 LNHNV, CDR2 YYDKDF (reference sequence). This CDR3 comprises 16 residues. This CDR3 reads CATSRARTGANEKLFF. CDR3 coding DNA: TGTGCCACCAGCAGAGCCCGGACAGGGGCCAATGAAAAACTGTTTTTT.